This TCR beta chain was sequenced for a study of blood T cell repertoires in COVID-19 (dated by TCRdb to about 2020). Broadly, across the study: Samples from collaborators originated in the United States, Italy and Spain and spanned both the acute and convalescent phases of COVID-19. The material from the prospective study consisted of cDNA or gDNA derived from T cells, B-cell-depleted T cells, or PBMCs. Samples came from the ongoing ImmuneRACE study (first 160 participants) plus 1,254 subjects from 6 global collaborators. Where HLA class I and class II types were available, the types were taken from metadata supplied by the sample provider, not from assay-based typing. The dataset comprised deeply sampled blood TCRbeta repertoires from subjects exposed to, actively infected with, or recovered from COVID-19. The repertoires were released in a freely available public database intended as a resource for research on the immune response to SARS-CoV-2. Nearly every sample came with metadata listing a de-identified subject ID, COVID-19 status, age in years and sex.

TCRbeta CDR3 regions were amplified from genomic DNA using the immunoSEQ Assay, a bias-controlled multiplex PCR. The authors' analysis ran thus. The number of nucleated cells in each sample was estimated from the amplification of reference gene primers within the assay. To quantify the absolute abundance of each unique TCRbeta CDR3 rearrangement, sequence reads were collapsed and filtered. For each sample, productive Simpson clonality was calculated by taking the square root of Simpson's diversity index across productive rearrangements. Held by TCRdb, this immuneACCESS table contains in-frame sequences only and omits some clones. Under half of the omission traces to an unresolved V gene where checked; the cause of the rest is unknown. V and J calls and clone size are copied from that table; D and trimming were computed from the DNA. Present in this sample are 110,000 to 150,000 clones, over 75% of which were seen just once. Approximately 40% of the sample is in the top ten clones.

Beyond this particular receptor, the publication reports: Clinical and demographic metadata were provided uncurated, with the amount varying by source and participant.

A word on this clone: The antigen it binds to is not known. No clone much larger than this one lies a single base away; base qualities are absent.

Germline trimming: 1 base from V, 8 bases from J; junction bases outside gene matches: 9. The CDR3 goes from the cysteine to the phenylalanine over 16 residues. Only the CDR3 part of the read is kept: 48 bases, read in frame from the first base. Per the germline V gene, KGHSH is the CDR1 and LQKENI is the CDR2. Each collaborating institution followed its own protocols to collect whole blood in K2EDTA tubes. Collaborator samples were shipped for TCRbeta analysis as frozen whole blood, isolated PBMCs, or DNA extracted from either sample type. The rearrangement combines TRBV18 with TRBJ1-4, with 8 middle bases fitting TRBD1. The sample consisted of peripheral blood. This clonotype was obtained from a human donor in a cohort sampled during active COVID-19. The CDR3 reads CASSPRRQGSQEKLFF. DNA sequence: TGTGCCAGCTCACCACGCCGACAGGGGAGTCAGGAAAAACTGTTTTTT.